Below are 6 T cell receptor beta chains sequenced from a single sample in a study of shared clonotypes between healthy human individuals. Produced via immunoSEQ multiplex PCR; TCRdb's table is partial and in-frame only. The repertoire holds some 2,100,000 clones, with roughly 91% as singletons. Naive CD8 cells, CD45RO-negative and positively selected for CCR7, excluded terminally differentiated effector memory CD45RA+ cells. The sample taken for sequencing was naive CD8+ T cells from PBMCs. These receptors originate from a man aged 18 to 35 in good health. Some clones in this sample may be carry-over from other donors' samples.

This rearrangement joins TRBV28 to TRBJ1-3; TRBD1 is a possible D gene (6 bases). The CDR3 runs 15 residues. The V end lost 4 bases, the J end lost 0 bases, and 10 bases lay between the germline ends. In germline, CDR1 is MDHEN, CDR2 SYDVKM. In DNA, the CDR3 is TGTGCCAGCAGTTGGGACATGATCTCTGGAAACACCATATATTTT. Translation: CASSWDMISGNTIYF.

This chain joins TRBV29-1 and TRBJ2-7, with D tentatively TRBD1 (6 bases). Per the germline V gene, CDR1 is SQVTM and CDR2 is ANQGSEA. The germline V and J ends were trimmed by 4 bases and 1 base, with 11 bases remaining between them. There are 13 residues in the CDR3. The CDR3 DNA is TGCAGCGTTGCCCAGACAGGTTCCTACGAGCAGTACTTC. Amino acid sequence: CSVAQTGSYEQYF.

The rearrangement uses TRBV7-9 and TRBJ2-2; 10 bases map to TRBD2. CDR3 length: 15 residues. Germline V lookup: CDR1 SEHNR, CDR2 FQNEAQ (reference sequence). J gave up 3 bases and V 11 bases, and 9 bases lay outside the gene matches. The CDR3 coding sequence is TGTGCCGCAAGTCCTAGCGGGAGTTACACCGGGGAGCTGTTTTTT. It encodes CAASPSGSYTGELFF.

This chain joins TRBV19 and TRBJ1-5; the D gene is possibly TRBD1 (5 bases). Germline V gene lookup returns CDR1 LNHDA and CDR2 SQIVND (reference sequence). V gave up 2 bases and J gave up 2 bases, with 13 bases separating them. The length of the CDR3 is 16 residues. As DNA, the CDR3 is TGTGCCAGTAGTATACTCAGGGATGGCGGCAATCAGCCCCAGCATTTT. Protein product: CASSILRDGGNQPQHF.

The rearrangement uses TRBV19 and TRBJ2-1; maybe TRBD1 (6 bases). The CDR3 has 14 residues. Per the germline V gene, CDR1 is LNHDA and CDR2 is SQIVND (reference sequence). V lost 5 bases and J 3 bases, leaving 11 bases between the germline ends. This CDR3 is CASSSRGHYNEQFF. The CDR3 nucleotides are TGTGCCAGTAGTTCTCGGGGACACTACAATGAGCAGTTCTTC.

The chain employs TRBV6-1 and TRBJ1-5; D not resolved. The CDR3 runs 15 residues. V lost 2 bases to trimming and J lost 3 bases, with 11 bases between them. Germline V gene sequence: CDR1 MNHNS, CDR2 SASEGT. DNA of the CDR3: TGTGCCAGCAGTGAACCCCGAGGTTTCAATCAGCCCCAGCATTTT. Encoded protein: CASSEPRGFNQPQHF.